This T cell receptor beta chain was identified during a study of T cells in Graves' hyperthyroidism and ophthalmopathy (dated by TCRdb to the late 2010s). In terms of the full investigation: Peripheral blood samples were taken at initial diagnosis, before any treatment was given. To identify distinguishing TCR V-J signatures, a discovery cohort of 90 to 100 patients was used, comprising 43 with Graves' ophthalmopathy and 57 with stable Graves' hyperthyroidism. Prospective prediction of ophthalmopathy was tested in an independent validation cohort of approximately 18 hyperthyroidism patients and some 17 patients who later progressed to ophthalmopathy. The 75 to 100 discovery patients were divided at random into training and test sets in a 7:3 ratio. Thyroid tissue and blood T-cell repertoires from more than 5 Graves' hyperthyroidism patients were also compared in the study. After sampling, hyperthyroidism patients received methimazole starting at 30 mg daily, and ophthalmopathy patients received high-dose intravenous methylprednisolone. TCR Vbeta CDR3 sequencing of 130 to 150 peripheral blood samples (around 45 ophthalmopathy, 75 hyperthyroidism and roughly 17 progressor patients) is reported in the paper. What the study reported, not specific to this receptor: In cross-validation, a model built on a 13 V-J signature told ophthalmopathy apart from stable hyperthyroidism with about 90% sensitivity and roughly 81% specificity, and in testing the same model reached 80%/75%. In validation, the model predicted progression to ophthalmopathy a median of about 6 months before onset, with roughly 70% sensitivity and about 75% specificity. Sample size was not statistically predetermined, and blinding of investigators to group allocation was not performed. Blood samples also contained most of the expanded thyroid clonotypes (frequency above 0.001), which suggests that blood repertoires may reflect thyroid immune responses.

V and J lose 5 bases and 3 bases, and a span of 14 bases separates them. Inclusive of the bounding cysteine and phenylalanine, the CDR3 is 14 residues long. The retained sequence is limited to the CDR3, 42 bases, with the frame set at the first base. The germline V gene (reference sequence) gives CDR1 as MNHEY and CDR2 as SMNVEV. The TCR beta CDR3 regions were amplified from RNA transcripts. A first-round RT-PCR of the TCR CDR3 used the HTBI primer set with the Qiagen OneStep RT-PCR kit. A second multiplex PCR round built the libraries, followed by size selection and purification. The libraries were sequenced on an Illumina HiSeq2000 using paired-end 100 bp reads. The authors' pipeline ran thus. SOAPnuke was used to process the raw data, removing reads that contained adapters or uncalled bases, had a mean Phred below 15, or lacked an exact match to the constant primer or identifier. High-quality paired reads were merged with COPE v1.2.5, and unique nucleotide sequences were defined as clonotypes. MiTCR v1.1 was used to align the clonotypes against IMGT TRBV, TRBD and TRBJ reference segments. Analysis was restricted to V-J combinations with a frequency above 0.0001, which covered about 99% of repertoires. The TCS score was defined as F50 (clonal expansion) divided by E x V (chaos), with BLOSUM62-based TCRdist calculated between CDR3 peptides within each V-J. Welch's t-statistics and random forest reduced approximately 520 V-J features to 10 to 15, which were used in a naive Bayes classifier (R e1071). TCRdb trimmed public reads at Q25 via fastp, called clones via MiXCR and kept in-frame beta chains. Every distinct CDR3 protein forms one entry, paired with its most common genes and DNA. Clone size and V and J calls follow TCRdb, not the original study. The sample contains around 560,000 distinct CDR3 sequences, roughly a sixth of them found a single time. The ten most abundant clones make up more than 15% of the sample.

Stable Graves' hyperthyroidism was defined as the absence of progression to ophthalmopathy over 18 months of follow-up. Hyperthyroidism patients were aged 18 to 65 years and newly diagnosed, with disease duration of less than 2 months. Any patient with an uncontrolled infection, another autoimmune disease, pregnancy or lactation was excluded. Diagnoses were based on clinical symptoms, serum thyroxine and TRAb, thyroid ultrasound and orbital computed tomography. PBMCs were isolated from about 9.2 ml of fresh peripheral blood by Ficoll-Paque density gradient centrifugation. Trizol reagent was used to extract total RNA, and RNA quality was then checked on an Agilent 2100 Bioanalyzer. This clonotype occurred a few times. It has no known antigen specificity. Base quality data are lacking; no much larger clone is found one base away.

The sequence came from a young woman with Graves' hyperthyroidism. Recombination linked TRBV27 to TRBJ2-7; the D segment may tentatively be TRBD1 or TRBD2, each giving 6 matched bases. The sample was blood. The nucleotide sequence is given as TGTGCCAGCAGTCGGGGGCCTGGTAACTACGAGCAGTACTTC. It specifies CASSRGPGNYEQYF.